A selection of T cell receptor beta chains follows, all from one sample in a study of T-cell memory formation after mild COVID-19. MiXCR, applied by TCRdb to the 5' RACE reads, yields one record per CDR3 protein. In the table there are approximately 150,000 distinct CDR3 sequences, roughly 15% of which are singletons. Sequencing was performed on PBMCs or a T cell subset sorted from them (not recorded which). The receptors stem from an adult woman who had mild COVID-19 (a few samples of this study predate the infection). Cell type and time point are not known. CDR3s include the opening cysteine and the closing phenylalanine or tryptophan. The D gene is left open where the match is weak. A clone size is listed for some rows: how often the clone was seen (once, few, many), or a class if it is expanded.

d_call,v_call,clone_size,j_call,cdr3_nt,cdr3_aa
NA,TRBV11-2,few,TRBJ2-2,TGTGCCAGCAGCTTAGACTTGTATGGAGCCGCTGGGGAGCTGTTTTTT,CASSLDLYGAAGELFF
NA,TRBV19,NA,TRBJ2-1,TGTGCCAGTAGTATCCCCTCATCGGGGTACAATGAGCAGTTCTTC,CASSIPSSGYNEQFF
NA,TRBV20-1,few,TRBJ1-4,TGCAGTGCTAGAGATTTTAGGGACGGCGGTGAAAAACTGTTTTTT,CSARDFRDGGEKLFF
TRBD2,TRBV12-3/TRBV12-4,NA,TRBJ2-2,TGTGCCAGCAGTCCGACTAGCGGGAGGTCCCGGGAGCTGTTTTTT,CASSPTSGRSRELFF
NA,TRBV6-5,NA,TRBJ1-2,TGTGCCAGCAGTGAGACGAATAACTATGGCTACACCTTC,CASSETNNYGYTF
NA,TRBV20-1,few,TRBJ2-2,TGCAGTGCTAGAGATTTCGCAGGGAACACCGGGGAGCTGTTTTTT,CSARDFAGNTGELFF
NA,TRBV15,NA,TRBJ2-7,TGTGCCACCAGCTTAGAACGCTCCTACGAGCAGTACTTC,CATSLERSYEQYF
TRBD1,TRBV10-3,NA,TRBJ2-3,TGTGCCAGTCGTAGCTCCGGGACAGGGAGAACAGATACGCAGTATTTT,CASRSSGTGRTDTQYF
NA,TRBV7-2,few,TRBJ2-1,TGTGCCAGCAGCTTACGGGGAGCGCCTTACAATGAGCAGTTCTTC,CASSLRGAPYNEQFF
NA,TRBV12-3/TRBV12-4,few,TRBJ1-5,TGTGCCAGCAGCCTTAGGCCAGGGTTTGGGGTCGTCAGTCAGCCCCAGCATTTT,CASSLRPGFGVVSQPQHF